Given below is one T cell receptor (beta chain) in context. A read error may produce the germline difference seen at one junction end. The data stem from a study of tumor-infiltrating lymphocytes in primary liver carcinoma. With a constant-region primer, TCR beta cDNA was made from about 0.55 ug of total RNA. ARM-PCR was slightly modified, and three nested multiplex PCR rounds with it gave rise to the TCR beta libraries. The first two PCR rounds, approximately 10 cycles each, used TRBV1-TRBV30 forward primers and a C-beta reverse primer. TCRdb passed the multiplex PCR reads through MiXCR, listing each CDR3 protein once. The sample records tens of thousands of distinct CDR3 sequences, more than 60% being singletons. This CDR3 is built from 16 residues. CDR1 MGHRA and CDR2 YSYEKL come from the germline V gene. The tissue used was unsorted bulk material of roughly 17-34 mg. RNA and DNA were co-extracted from it with the AllPrep DNA/RNA mini kit.

The sequence derives from a woman aged 30 to 39 with primary liver carcinoma and hepatitis B virus infection. The chain is built from TRBV4-1 and TRBJ1-2; 8 bases are a match to TRBD1. Sequenced sample: tumor-adjacent normal liver tissue. The CDR3 region is CVSSQDRQGAAFGHTF. The CDR3 DNA sequence: TGCGTCAGCAGCCAAGATAGGCAGGGGGCGGCTTTTGGCCACACCTTC.